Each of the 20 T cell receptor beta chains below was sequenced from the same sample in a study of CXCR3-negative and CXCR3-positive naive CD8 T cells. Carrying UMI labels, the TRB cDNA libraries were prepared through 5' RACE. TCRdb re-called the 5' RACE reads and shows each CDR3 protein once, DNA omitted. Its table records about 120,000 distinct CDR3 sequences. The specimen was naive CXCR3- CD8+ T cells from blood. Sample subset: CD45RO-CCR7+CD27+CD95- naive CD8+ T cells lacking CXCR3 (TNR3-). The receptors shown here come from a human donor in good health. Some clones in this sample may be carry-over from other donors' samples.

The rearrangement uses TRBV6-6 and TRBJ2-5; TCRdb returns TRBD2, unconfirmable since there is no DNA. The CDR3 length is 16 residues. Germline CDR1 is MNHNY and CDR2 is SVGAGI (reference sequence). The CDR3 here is CASSYQLAGVGETQYF.

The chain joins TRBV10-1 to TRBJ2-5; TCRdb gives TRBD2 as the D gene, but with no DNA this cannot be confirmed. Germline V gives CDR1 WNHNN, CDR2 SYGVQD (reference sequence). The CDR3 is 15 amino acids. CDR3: CASSGSLRTQETQYF.

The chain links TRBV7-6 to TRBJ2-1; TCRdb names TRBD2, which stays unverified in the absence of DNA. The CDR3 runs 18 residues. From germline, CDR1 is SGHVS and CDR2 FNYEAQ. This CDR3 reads CASSLRVPRTSGDNEQFF.

CDR3 sequence reads: CASSTGQGGGAFF. V gene TRBV9 combines with J gene TRBJ1-1; TCRdb names TRBD1, which stays unverified in the absence of DNA. Germline lookup yields CDR1 SGDLS and CDR2 YYNGEE. This CDR3 comprises 13 residues.

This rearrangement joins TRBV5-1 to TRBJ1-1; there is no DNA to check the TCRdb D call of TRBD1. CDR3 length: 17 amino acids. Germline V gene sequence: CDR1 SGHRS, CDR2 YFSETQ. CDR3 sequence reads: CASSLVPTDLGGTEAFF.

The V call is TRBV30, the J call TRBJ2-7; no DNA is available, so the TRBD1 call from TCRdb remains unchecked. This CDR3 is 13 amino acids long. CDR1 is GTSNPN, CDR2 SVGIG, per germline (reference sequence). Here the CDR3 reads CAWSVLQPGEQYF.

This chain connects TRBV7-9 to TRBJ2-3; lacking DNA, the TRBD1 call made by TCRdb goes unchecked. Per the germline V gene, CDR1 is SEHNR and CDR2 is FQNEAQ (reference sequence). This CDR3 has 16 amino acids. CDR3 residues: CASSSPGTGITDTQYF.

CDR3 protein: CASSYSGAPTYEQYF. The rearrangement uses TRBV11-2 and TRBJ2-7; no DNA is available, so the TRBD1 call from TCRdb remains unchecked. There are 15 residues in the CDR3. Germline V gene sequence: CDR1 SGHAT, CDR2 FQNNGV.

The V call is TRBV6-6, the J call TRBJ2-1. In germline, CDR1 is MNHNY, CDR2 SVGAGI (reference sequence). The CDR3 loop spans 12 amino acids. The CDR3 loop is CASSQIHNEQFF.

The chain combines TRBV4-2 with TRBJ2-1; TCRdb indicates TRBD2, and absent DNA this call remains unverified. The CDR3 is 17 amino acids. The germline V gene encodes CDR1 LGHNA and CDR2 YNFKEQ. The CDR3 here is CASSQEFGSGGTNEQFF.

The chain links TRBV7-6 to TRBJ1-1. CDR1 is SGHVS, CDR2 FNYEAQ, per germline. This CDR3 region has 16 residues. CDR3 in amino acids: CASSLVRQDKDTEAFF.

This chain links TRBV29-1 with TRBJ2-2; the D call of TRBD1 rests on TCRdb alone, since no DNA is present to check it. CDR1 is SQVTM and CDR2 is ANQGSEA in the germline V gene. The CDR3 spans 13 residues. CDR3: CSVLETGTGELFF.

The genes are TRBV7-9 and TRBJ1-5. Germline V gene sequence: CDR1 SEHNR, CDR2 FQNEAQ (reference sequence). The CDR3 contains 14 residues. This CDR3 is CASSLAGPNQPQHF.

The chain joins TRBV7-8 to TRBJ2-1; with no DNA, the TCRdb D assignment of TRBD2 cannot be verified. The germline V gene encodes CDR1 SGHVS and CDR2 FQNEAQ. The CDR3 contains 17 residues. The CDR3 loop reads CASSMPFSGGKNNEQFF. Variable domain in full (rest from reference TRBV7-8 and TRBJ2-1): GAGVSQSPRYKVAKRGQDVALRCDPISGHVSLFWYQQALGQGPEFLTYFQNEAQLDKSGLPSDRFFAERPEGSVSTLKIQRTQQEDSAVYLCASSMPFSGGKNNEQFFGPGTRLTVL.

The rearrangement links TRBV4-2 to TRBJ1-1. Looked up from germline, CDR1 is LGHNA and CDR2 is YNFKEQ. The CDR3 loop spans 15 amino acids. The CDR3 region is CASSQDSPGNTEAFF.

CDR3 loop: CASSHVWGASNTQYF. The chain employs TRBV7-2 and TRBJ2-3; TCRdb picks TRBD1, but there is no DNA to check that call. This CDR3 has 15 amino acids. Germline-derived CDR1 and CDR2 are SGHTA and FQGNSA.

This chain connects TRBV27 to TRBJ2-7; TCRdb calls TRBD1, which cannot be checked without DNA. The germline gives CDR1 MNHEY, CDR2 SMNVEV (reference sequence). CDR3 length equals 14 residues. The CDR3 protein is CASRPILGGYEQYF.

The CDR3 region is CASSPSRFYNNEQFF. The chain carries TRBV7-9 and TRBJ2-1. The CDR3 contains 15 residues. Germline assignment: CDR1 SEHNR and CDR2 FQNEAQ (reference sequence).

CDR3 in amino acids: CASSSRDPETQYF. This chain uses TRBV12-3 or TRBV12-4 with TRBJ2-5. The CDR3 loop spans 13 amino acids.

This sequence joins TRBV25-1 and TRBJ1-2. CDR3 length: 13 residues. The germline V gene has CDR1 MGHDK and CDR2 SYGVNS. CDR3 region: CASSEWEGYGYTF.